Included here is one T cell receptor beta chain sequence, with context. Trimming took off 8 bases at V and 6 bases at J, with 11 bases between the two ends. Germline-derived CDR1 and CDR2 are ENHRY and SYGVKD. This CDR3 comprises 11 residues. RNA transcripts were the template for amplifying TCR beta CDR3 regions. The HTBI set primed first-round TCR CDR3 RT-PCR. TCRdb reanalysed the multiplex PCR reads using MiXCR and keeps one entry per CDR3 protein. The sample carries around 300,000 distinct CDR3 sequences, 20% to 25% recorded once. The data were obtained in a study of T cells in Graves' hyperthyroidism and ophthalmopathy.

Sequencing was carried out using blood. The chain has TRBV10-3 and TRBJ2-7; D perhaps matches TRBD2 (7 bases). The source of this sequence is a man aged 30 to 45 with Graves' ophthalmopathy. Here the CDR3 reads CAIGGAGEQYF. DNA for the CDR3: TGTGCCATCGGGGGGGCGGGCGAGCAGTACTTC.